The rows below give T cell receptor beta chains drawn from one sample of a study of OX40 agonist ivuxolimab in advanced cancers. Only in-frame clones appear in the TCRdb table, and some are missing; sequencing was by immunoSEQ multiplex PCR. The data contain around 80,000 clones, approximately 93% of them singletons. Here the sequenced sample was CD4+ or CD8+ T cells sorted from blood, taken in a trial of the OX40 agonist ivuxolimab. All receptors come from an adult with an advanced solid tumor such as melanoma, head and neck, liver or kidney cancer. CDR3s include the opening cysteine and the closing phenylalanine or tryptophan. The D gene is left open where the match is weak. Size is stated for part of the rows, as once, few or many counts, or as a class when the clone is expanded.

D,J,size,V,DNA,CDR3
NA,TRBJ1-1,NA,TRBV4-1,TGCGCCAGCAGCCCGAGGATGGCTACTGAAGCTTTCTTT,CASSPRMATEAFF
NA,TRBJ1-5,once,TRBV19,TGTGCCAGTAGTCCCCGTGGGGGGCTGAGCAATCAGCCCCAGCATTTT,CASSPRGGLSNQPQHF
TRBD1,TRBJ2-2,once,TRBV5-1,TGCGCCAGCAGCTTGGGGGACAGCTACACCGGGGAGCTGTTTTTT,CASSLGDSYTGELFF
NA,TRBJ1-1,NA,TRBV18,TGTGCCAGCTTCAGGGGAGACATGCTGAACACTGAAGCTTTCTTT,CASFRGDMLNTEAFF
TRBD2,TRBJ2-3,NA,TRBV7-2,TGTGCCAGCAGTTCCCCGGGACTAGCGGTCACAGATACGCAGTATTTT,CASSSPGLAVTDTQYF
NA,TRBJ2-3,NA,TRBV15,TGTGCCACCAGCGGGATTCGACCCGATACGCAGTATTTT,CATSGIRPDTQYF
TRBD1,TRBJ1-5,NA,TRBV19,TGTGCCAGTAGTCCCCGGACAGGGGAAAGCAATCAGCCCCAGCATTTT,CASSPRTGESNQPQHF
NA,TRBJ2-1,NA,TRBV7-9,TGTGCCAGCAGCCCGAACACAGGCACTTTCAATGAGCAGTTCTTC,CASSPNTGTFNEQFF
NA,TRBJ2-1,NA,TRBV9,TGTGCCAGCAGCCAAGCAGGGGTCTCCTACAATGAGCAGTTCTTC,CASSQAGVSYNEQFF
NA,TRBJ2-1,NA,TRBV12-5,TGTGCTAGTGACTCAGGGGTCTCCTACAATGAGCAGTTCTTC,CASDSGVSYNEQFF
NA,TRBJ2-6,NA,TRBV27,TGTGCCAGCAGTTTACTAGCCATCTCTGGGGCCAACGTCCTGACTTTC,CASSLLAISGANVLTF
TRBD2,TRBJ2-1,NA,TRBV27,TGTGCCAGCACTATTTCAGCGGGGGGGGTTTCCAATGAGCAGTTCTTC,CASTISAGGVSNEQFF
NA,TRBJ2-5,NA,TRBV7-2,TGTGCCAGCAGCCGAGGGGGACTGCAAGAGACCCAGTACTTC,CASSRGGLQETQYF
NA,TRBJ1-5,NA,TRBV7-9,TGTGCCAGCAGCTTAGGGGGGAGTGGAAATCAGCCCCAGCATTTT,CASSLGGSGNQPQHF
NA,TRBJ2-3,NA,TRBV12-5,TGTGCTAGTGGTCCCTCGGGGGGCCCCTACACAGATACGCAGTATTTT,CASGPSGGPYTDTQYF
TRBD1,TRBJ2-7,NA,TRBV6-6,TGTGCCAGCAGGCCGACAGGGTCTAACTACGAGCAGTACTTC,CASRPTGSNYEQYF
NA,TRBJ2-5,NA,TRBV30,TGTGCCTGGAGTCTCCGACTAATGGAAGAGACCCAGTACTTC,CAWSLRLMEETQYF
NA,TRBJ2-2,NA,TRBV4-3,TGCGCCAGCAGCCTCATCTGGCAGATCAACACCGGGGAGCTGTTTTTT,CASSLIWQINTGELFF
TRBD1,TRBJ1-2,NA,TRBV14,TGTGCCAGCAGCCAAGTTGCGGACAGGCGAACCTTC,CASSQVADRRTF
TRBD1,TRBJ2-6,NA,TRBV5-4,TGTGCCAGCAGCTGGGGACAGGGGATAGGGTCCTCTGGGGCCAACGTCCTGACTTTC,CASSWGQGIGSSGANVLTF
NA,TRBJ2-7,NA,TRBV27,TGTGCCAGCAGACCCGGGACGGCGATCTACGAGCAGTACTTC,CASRPGTAIYEQYF
NA,TRBJ2-1,NA,TRBV12-5,TGTGCTAGTGGTTTGGTAGGTGAGGGGGAACACAATGAGCAGTTCTTC,CASGLVGEGEHNEQFF
NA,TRBJ2-7,NA,TRBV27,TGTGCCAGCAGTTTAGGGCGGGGGCAATTCGAGCAGTACTTC,CASSLGRGQFEQYF
NA,TRBJ1-1,NA,TRBV6-5,TGTGCCAGCAGTTACTCCGACGCGGGCACTGAAGCTTTCTTT,CASSYSDAGTEAFF
TRBD2,TRBJ2-1,NA,TRBV7-2,TGTGCCAGCCGGGAGGGGTACAATGAGCAGTTCTTC,CASREGYNEQFF
NA,TRBJ2-7,once,TRBV4-1,TGCGCCAGCAGCCAAATAGGGCCGGGGACCTACGAGCAGTACTTC,CASSQIGPGTYEQYF
NA,TRBJ1-1,NA,TRBV6-1,TGTGCCAGCACCGCCCCTGTAGGGGGGAACACTGAAGCTTTCTTT,CASTAPVGGNTEAFF
NA,TRBJ1-2,NA,TRBV7-9,TGTGCCAGCAGCTCATCTTCCACTCACGAGTCCTCGTTTAGGTACACCTTC,CASSSSSTHESSFRYTF
NA,TRBJ1-5,NA,TRBV7-9,TGTGCCAGCAGCCTGGACGGTAGCGCTTATAGCAATCAGCCCCAGCATTTT,CASSLDGSAYSNQPQHF
NA,TRBJ1-1,NA,TRBV2,TGTGCCAGCAGTAAGGTAGGGTACGAAGCTTTCTTT,CASSKVGYEAFF
NA,TRBJ2-1,NA,TRBV19,TGTGCCAGTAGTATCTCCAGCCCGAACAATGAGCAGTTCTTC,CASSISSPNNEQFF
NA,TRBJ1-4,NA,TRBV5-4,TGTGCCAGCAGCATGGGGCTGATCACCCCAACTAATGAAAAACTGTTTTTT,CASSMGLITPTNEKLFF
NA,TRBJ1-5,NA,TRBV28,TGTGCCAGCAGTTTAGGAGAGAGGGGGAATCAGCCCCAGCATTTT,CASSLGERGNQPQHF
NA,TRBJ1-5,NA,TRBV18,TGTGCCAGCTCCCCCTGGGGTAGCAATCAGCCCCAGCATTTT,CASSPWGSNQPQHF
NA,TRBJ2-1,NA,TRBV7-9,TGTGCCAGCAGTACCACGAACTACAATGAGCAGTTCTTC,CASSTTNYNEQFF
TRBD2,TRBJ2-1,NA,TRBV2,TGTGCCAGCAGTGAAGGGCTAGCGGGCCGCGATGAGCAGTTCTTC,CASSEGLAGRDEQFF
TRBD1,TRBJ1-4,NA,TRBV18,TGTGCCAGCTCACCGCGGACAGGGTTGGGGGAAAAACTGTTTTTT,CASSPRTGLGEKLFF
NA,TRBJ2-2,NA,TRBV5-8,TGTGCCAGCAGTTCGGAGGTCACCGGGGAGCTGTTTTTT,CASSSEVTGELFF
NA,TRBJ2-2,NA,TRBV5-6,TGTGCCAGCAGCTTGTTCGGCGGGGAGCTGTTTTTT,CASSLFGGELFF